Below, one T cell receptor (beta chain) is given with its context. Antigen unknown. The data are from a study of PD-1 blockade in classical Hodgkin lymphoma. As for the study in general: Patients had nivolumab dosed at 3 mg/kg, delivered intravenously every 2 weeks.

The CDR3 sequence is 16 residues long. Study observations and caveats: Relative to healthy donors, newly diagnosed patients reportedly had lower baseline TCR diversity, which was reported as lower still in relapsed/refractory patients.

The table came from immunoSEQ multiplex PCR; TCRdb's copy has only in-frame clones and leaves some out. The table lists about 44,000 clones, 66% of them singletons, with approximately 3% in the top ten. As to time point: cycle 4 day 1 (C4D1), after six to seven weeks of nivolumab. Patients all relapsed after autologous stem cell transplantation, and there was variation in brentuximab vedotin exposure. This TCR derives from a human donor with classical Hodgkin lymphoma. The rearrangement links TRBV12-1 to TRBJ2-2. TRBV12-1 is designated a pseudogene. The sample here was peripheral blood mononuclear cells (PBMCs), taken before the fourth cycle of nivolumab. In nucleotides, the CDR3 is TGTGCCAGCAGCTATCCCTTTTGGGGGGACAAGGTCGAGCTGTTTTTT. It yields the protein CASSYPFWGDKVELFF.